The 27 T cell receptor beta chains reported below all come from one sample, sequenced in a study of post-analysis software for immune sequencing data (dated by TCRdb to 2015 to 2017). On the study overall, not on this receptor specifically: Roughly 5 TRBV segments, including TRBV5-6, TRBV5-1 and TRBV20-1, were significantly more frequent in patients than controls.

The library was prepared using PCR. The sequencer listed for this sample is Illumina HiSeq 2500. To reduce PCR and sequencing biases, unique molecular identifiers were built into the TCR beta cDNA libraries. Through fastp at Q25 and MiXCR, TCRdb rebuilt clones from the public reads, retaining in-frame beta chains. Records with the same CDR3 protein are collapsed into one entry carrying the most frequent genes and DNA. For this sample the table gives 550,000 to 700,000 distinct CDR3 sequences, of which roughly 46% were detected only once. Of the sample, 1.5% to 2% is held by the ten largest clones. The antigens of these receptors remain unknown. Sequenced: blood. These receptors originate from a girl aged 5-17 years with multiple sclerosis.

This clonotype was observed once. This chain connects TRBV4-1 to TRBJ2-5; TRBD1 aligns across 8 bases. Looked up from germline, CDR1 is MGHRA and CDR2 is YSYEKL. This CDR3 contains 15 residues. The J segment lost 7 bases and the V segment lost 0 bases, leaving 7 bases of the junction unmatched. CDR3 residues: CASSQEGRGHGTQYF. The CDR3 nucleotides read TGCGCCAGCAGCCAAGAGGGCAGGGGGCACGGGACCCAGTACTTC.

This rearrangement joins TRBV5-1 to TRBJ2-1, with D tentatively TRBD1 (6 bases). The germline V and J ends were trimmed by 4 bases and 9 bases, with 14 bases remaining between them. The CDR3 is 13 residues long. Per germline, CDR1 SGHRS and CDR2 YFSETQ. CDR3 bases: TGCGCCAGCAGCGCAGGGGCAAACAGTGAGCAGTTCTTC. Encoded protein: CASSAGANSEQFF.

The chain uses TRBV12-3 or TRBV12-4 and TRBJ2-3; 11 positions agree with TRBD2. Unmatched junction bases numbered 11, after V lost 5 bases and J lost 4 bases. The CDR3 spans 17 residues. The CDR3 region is CASSTTWTSGPADTQYF. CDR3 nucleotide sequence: TGTGCCAGCAGTACCACTTGGACTAGCGGGCCGGCAGATACGCAGTATTTT.

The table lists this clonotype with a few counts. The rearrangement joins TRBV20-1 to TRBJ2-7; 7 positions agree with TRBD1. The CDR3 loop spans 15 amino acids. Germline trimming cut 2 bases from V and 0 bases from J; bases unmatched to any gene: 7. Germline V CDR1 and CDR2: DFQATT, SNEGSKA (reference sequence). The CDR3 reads CSARLSTGFSYEQYF. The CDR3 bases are TGCAGTGCTAGATTATCGACAGGGTTCTCCTACGAGCAGTACTTC.

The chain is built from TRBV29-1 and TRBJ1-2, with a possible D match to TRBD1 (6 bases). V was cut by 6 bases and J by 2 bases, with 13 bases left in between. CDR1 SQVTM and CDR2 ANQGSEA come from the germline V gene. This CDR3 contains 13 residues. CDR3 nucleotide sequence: TGCAGCGTGGGAAGACAGGAGAACTATGGCTACACCTTC. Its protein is CSVGRQENYGYTF.

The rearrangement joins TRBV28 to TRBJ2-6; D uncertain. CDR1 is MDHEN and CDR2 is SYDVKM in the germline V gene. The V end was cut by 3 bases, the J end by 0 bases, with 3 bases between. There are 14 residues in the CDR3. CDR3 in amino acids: CASSFFSGANVLTF. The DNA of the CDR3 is TGTGCCAGCAGTTTTTTCTCTGGGGCCAACGTCCTGACTTTC.

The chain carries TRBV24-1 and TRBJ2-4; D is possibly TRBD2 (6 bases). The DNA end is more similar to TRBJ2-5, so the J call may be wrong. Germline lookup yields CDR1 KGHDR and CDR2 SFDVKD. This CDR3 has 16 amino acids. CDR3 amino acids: CATSDRTARGWETQYF. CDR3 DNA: TGTGCCACCAGTGACAGGACTGCCCGGGGGTGGGAGACCCAGTACTTC.

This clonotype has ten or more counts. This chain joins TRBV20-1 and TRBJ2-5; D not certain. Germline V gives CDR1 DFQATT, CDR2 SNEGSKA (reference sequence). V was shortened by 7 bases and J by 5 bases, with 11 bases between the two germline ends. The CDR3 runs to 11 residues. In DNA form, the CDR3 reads TGCAGTGTTGGTACCGGGGAGACCCAGTACTTC. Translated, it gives CSVGTGETQYF.

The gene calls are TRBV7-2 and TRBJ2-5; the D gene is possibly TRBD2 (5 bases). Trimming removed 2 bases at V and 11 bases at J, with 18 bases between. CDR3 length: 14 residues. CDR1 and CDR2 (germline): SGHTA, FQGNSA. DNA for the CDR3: TGTGCCAGCAGCTTAAGGACTCGGGGAGTGGAGCAGTACTTC. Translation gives CASSLRTRGVEQYF.

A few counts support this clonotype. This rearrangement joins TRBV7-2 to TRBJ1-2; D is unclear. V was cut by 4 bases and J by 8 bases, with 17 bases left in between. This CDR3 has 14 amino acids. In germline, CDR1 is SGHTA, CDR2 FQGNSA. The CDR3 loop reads CASSSYRPERGYTF. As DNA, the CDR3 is TGTGCCAGCAGCTCGTACCGGCCCGAGCGGGGCTACACCTTC.

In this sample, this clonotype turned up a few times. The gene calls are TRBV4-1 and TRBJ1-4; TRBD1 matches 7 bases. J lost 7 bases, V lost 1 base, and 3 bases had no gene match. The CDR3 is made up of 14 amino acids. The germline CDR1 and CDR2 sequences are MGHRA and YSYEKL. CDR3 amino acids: CASSQVHRGEKLFF. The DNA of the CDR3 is TGCGCCAGCAGCCAAGTTCACAGGGGTGAAAAACTGTTTTTT.

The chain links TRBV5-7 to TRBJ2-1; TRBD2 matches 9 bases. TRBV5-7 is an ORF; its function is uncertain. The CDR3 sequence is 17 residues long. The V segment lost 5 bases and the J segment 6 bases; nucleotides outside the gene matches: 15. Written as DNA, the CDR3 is TGTGCCAGCAGTCAATACATTTTCAGCGGGAGGATCAATGAGCAGTTCTTC. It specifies CASSQYIFSGRINEQFF.

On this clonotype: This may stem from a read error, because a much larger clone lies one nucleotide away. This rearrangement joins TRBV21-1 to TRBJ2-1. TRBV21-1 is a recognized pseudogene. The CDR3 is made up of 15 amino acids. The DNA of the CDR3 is TGTGCCAGCAGCAAACAGGCCAACTCCCACAATGAGCAGTTCTTC. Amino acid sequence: CASSKQANSHNEQFF.

The CDR3 loop is CASGDSYGVTEAFF. The CDR3 region has the DNA TGTGCCAGCGGGGACTCTTACGGGGTCACTGAAGCTTTCTTT. This rearrangement joins TRBV12-3 or TRBV12-4 to TRBJ1-1, with D possibly being TRBD1 (5 bases). Trimming left V 8 bases short and J 4 bases short, with 17 bases between. The CDR3 runs 14 residues.

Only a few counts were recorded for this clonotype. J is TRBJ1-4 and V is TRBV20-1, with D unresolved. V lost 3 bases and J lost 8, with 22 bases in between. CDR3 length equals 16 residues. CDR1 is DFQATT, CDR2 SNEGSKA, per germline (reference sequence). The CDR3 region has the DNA TGCAGTGCTAGGCCCCTCACTGGCGGCGGAAACGAAAAACTGTTTTTT. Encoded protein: CSARPLTGGGNEKLFF.

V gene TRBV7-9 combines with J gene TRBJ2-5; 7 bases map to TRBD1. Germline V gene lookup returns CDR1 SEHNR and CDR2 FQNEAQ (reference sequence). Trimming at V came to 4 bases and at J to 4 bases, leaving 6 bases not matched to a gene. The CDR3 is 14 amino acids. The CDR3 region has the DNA TGTGCCAGCAGCTCTACAGGGGCCCCAGAGACCCAGTACTTC. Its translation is CASSSTGAPETQYF.

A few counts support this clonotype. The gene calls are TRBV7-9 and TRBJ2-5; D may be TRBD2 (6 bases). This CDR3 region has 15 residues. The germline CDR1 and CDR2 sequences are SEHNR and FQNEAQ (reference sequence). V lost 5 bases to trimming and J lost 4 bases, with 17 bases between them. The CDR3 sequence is CASSPGTPRAETQYF. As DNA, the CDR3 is TGTGCCAGCAGCCCCGGGACTCCTAGGGCAGAGACCCAGTACTTC.

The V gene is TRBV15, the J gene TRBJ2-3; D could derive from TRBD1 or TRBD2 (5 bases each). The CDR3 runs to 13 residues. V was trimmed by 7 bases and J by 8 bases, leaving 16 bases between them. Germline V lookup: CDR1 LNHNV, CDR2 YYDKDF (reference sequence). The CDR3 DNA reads TGTGCCACCACCTGGTTGGGGGAAGGTACGCAGTATTTT. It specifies CATTWLGEGTQYF.

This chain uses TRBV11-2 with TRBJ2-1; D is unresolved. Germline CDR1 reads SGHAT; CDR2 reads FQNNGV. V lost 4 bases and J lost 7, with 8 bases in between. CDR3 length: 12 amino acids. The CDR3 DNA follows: TGTGCCAGCAGCTCCCGACAAAATGAGCAGTTCTTC. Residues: CASSSRQNEQFF. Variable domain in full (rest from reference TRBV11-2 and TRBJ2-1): EAGVAQSPRYKIIEKRQSVAFWCNPISGHATLYWYQQILGQGPKLLIQFQNNGVVDDSQLPKDRFSAERLKGVDSTLKIQPAKLEDSAVYLCASSSRQNEQFFGPGTRLTVL.

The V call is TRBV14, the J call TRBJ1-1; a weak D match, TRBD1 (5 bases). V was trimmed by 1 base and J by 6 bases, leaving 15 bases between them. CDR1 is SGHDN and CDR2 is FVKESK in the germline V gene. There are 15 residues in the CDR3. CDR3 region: CASSQGPGRFPEAFF. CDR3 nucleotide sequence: TGTGCCAGCAGCCAAGGCCCAGGGCGTTTCCCTGAAGCTTTCTTT.

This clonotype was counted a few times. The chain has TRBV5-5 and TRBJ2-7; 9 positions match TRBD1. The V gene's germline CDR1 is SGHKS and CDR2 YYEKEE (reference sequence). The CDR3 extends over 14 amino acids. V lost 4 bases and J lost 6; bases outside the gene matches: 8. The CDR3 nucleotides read TGTGCCAGCAGCCTCCCGGGACAGGGTGTCGAGCAGTACTTC. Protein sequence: CASSLPGQGVEQYF.

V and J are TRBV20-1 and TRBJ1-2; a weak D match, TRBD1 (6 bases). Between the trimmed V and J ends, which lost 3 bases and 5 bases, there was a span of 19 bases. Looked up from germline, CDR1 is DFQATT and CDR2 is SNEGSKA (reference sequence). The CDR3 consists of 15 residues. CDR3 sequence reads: CSASSGHSLPYGYTF. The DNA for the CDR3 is TGCAGTGCTAGTTCGGGACACTCCCTTCCTTATGGCTACACCTTC.

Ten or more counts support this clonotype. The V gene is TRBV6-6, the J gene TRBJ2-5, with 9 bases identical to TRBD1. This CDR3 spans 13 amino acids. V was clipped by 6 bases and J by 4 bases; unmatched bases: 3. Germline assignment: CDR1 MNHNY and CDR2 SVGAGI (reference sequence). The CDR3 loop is CASRDRGRETQYF. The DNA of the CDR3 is TGTGCCAGCAGGGACAGGGGACGAGAGACCCAGTACTTC.

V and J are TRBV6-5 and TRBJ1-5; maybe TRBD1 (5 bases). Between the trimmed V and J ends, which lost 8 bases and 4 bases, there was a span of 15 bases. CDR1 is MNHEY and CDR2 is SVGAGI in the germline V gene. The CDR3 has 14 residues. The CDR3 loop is CASSRTAGNQPQHF. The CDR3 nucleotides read TGTGCCAGCTCGAGAACCGCAGGGAATCAGCCCCAGCATTTT.

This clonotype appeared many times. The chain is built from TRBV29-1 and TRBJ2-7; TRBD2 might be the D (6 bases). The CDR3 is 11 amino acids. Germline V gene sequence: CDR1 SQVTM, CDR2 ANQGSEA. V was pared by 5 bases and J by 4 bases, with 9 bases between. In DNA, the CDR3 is TGCAGCGTTAAAGGAGGGTACGAGCAGTACTTC. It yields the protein CSVKGGYEQYF.

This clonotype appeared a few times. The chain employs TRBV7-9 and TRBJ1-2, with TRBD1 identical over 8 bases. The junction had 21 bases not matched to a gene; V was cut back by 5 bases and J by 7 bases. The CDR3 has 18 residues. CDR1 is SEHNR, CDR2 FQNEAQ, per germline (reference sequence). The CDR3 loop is CASSMPGLWTGRPGGYTF. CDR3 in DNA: TGTGCCAGCAGCATGCCGGGGCTCTGGACAGGGAGACCGGGTGGCTACACCTTC. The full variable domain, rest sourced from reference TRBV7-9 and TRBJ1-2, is DTGVSQNPRHKITKRGQNVTFRCDPISEHNRLYWYRQTLGQGPEFLTYFQNEAQLEKSRLLSDRFSAERPKGSFSTLEIQRTEQGDSAMYLCASSMPGLWTGRPGGYTFGSGTRLTVV.

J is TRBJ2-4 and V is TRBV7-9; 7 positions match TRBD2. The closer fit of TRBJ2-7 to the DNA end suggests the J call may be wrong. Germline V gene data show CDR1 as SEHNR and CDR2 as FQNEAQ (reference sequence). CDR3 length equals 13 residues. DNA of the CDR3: TGTGCCAGCCTCTCTGCGGGAGACTACGAGCAGTACTTC. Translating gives CASLSAGDYEQYF.